This entry features one TCR beta chain sequence. Its specificity is not known. It was with 60 Vbeta and 13 Jbeta primers that the PCR ran. The assay was immunoSEQ multiplex PCR, and TCRdb's table has in-frame clones only and misses some. The sample holds around 140,000 clones, approximately 79% seen once. Germline V gene data show CDR1 as MGHRA and CDR2 as YSYEKL. The CDR3 consists of 16 residues. Trimming took 4 bases from V and 1 from J, leaving 14 bases between them. The data were obtained in a study of cytomegalovirus exposure and HLA in healthy donors. Study-wide results and caveats: Later analysis suggested most CMV-associated TCR beta chains were HLA-restricted. A list of around 160 TCR beta chains associated with cytomegalovirus was given. Most TCR sequences were uncommon, yet certain public TCRs appeared in many donors. A missense variant in DCLRE1C was later tied to TCR beta V- and J-gene trimming.

Sequenced: PBMCs. J is TRBJ2-1 and V is TRBV4-1, with D hard to call. The sequence derives from a woman in her twenties or thirties in good health and CMV-seronegative. The CDR3 reads CASSPLESMSYNEQFF. The DNA of the CDR3 is TGCGCCAGCAGCCCCTTGGAGTCGATGTCCTACAATGAGCAGTTCTTC.